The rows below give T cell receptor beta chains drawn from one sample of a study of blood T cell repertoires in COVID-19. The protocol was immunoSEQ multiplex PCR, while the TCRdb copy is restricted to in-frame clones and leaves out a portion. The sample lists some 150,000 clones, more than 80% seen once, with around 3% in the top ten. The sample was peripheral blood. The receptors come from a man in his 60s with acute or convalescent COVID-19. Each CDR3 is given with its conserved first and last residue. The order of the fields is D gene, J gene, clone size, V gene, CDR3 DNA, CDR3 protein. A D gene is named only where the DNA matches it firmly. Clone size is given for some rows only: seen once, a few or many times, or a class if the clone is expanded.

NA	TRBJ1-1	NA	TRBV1	TGCACCAGCAGCCAAGGGCGCCCGAGGGACACTGAAGCTTTCTTT	CTSSQGRPRDTEAFF
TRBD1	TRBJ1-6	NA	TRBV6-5	TGTGCCAGCAGAGGGACAGGCCTTAATTCACCCCTCCACTTT	CASRGTGLNSPLHF
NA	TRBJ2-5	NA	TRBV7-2	TGTGCCAGCCTCCCCTACCCCACAGGCCCCCCCGGGAGAGAGACCCAGTACTTC	CASLPYPTGPPGRETQYF
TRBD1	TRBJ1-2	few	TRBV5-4	TGTGCCAGCAGCTCGAACCGGGACAGGCGTGGCTACACCTTC	CASSSNRDRRGYTF
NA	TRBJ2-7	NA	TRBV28	TGTGCCAGCAGTTACCCCGACAGATCCTACGAGCAGTACTTC	CASSYPDRSYEQYF
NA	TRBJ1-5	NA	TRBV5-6	TGTGCCAGCAGCCCCTTTCCCGGGAAAGGAATCCAGCCCCAGCATTTT	CASSPFPGKGIQPQHF
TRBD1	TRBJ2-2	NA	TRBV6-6	TGTGCCAGCAGTCCCAGGCCGGGACAGACATGGACCGGGGAGCTGTTTTTT	CASSPRPGQTWTGELFF
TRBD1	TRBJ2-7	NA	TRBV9	TGTGCCGGTGGGCGGCAGGGGGACGAGCAGTACTTC	CAGGRQGDEQYF
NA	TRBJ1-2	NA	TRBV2	TGTGCCAGCAGTGAAGAGACAGACTATGGCTACACCTTC	CASSEETDYGYTF
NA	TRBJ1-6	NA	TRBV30	TGTGCCTGGACTCTATCGGGGGAACGATCACCCCTCCACTTT	CAWTLSGERSPLHF
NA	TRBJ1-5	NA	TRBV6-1	TGTGCCAGCAGTGAAGCCTATCTGGCGGGGCAGCCCCAGCATTTT	CASSEAYLAGQPQHF
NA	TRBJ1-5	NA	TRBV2	TGTGCCAGCAGGGGAGGGAGGGATCAGCCCCAGCATTTT	CASRGGRDQPQHF
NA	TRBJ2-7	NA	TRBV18	TGTGCCAGCTCACCCTTTAGCTCCTACGAGCAGTACTTC	CASSPFSSYEQYF
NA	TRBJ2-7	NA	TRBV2	TGTGCCAGCCGGAGGGGCGATACATCCTACGAGCAGTACTTC	CASRRGDTSYEQYF
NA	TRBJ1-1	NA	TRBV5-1	TGCGCCAGCAGAGTCGGGGGGACCGGGAACACTGAAGCTTTCTTT	CASRVGGTGNTEAFF
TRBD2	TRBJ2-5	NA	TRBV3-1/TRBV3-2	TGTGCCAGCAGCCAAGGGGCTAGCGGGGGACCCCAAGAGACCCAGTACTTC	CASSQGASGGPQETQYF
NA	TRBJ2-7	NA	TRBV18	TGTGCCAGCTCTCCAAGATCGACAGACTACGAGCAGTACTTC	CASSPRSTDYEQYF
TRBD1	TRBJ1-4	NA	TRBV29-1	TGCAGCGTAGGGACAGGGGACGAAAAACTGTTTTTT	CSVGTGDEKLFF
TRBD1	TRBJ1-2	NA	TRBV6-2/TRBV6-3	TGTGCCAGCAGTTCTCCATCGACAGGGAATGGCTACACCTTC	CASSSPSTGNGYTF
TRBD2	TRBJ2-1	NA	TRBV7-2	TGTGCCAGCAGCCCGGGACTAGCGGGGCCCGCCGGATACAATGAGCAGTTCTTC	CASSPGLAGPAGYNEQFF
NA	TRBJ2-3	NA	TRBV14	TGTGCCAGCTCCCACACAGATACGCAGTATTTT	CASSHTDTQYF
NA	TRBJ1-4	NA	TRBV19	TGTGCCAGTAGTAACGACAGGCTAAATGAAAAACTGTTTTTT	CASSNDRLNEKLFF
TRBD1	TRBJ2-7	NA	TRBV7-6	TGTGCCAGCAGCTTAACGGGACAGATTGTCTACGAGCAGTACTTC	CASSLTGQIVYEQYF
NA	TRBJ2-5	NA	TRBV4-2	TGTGCCAGCAGCCAATCCGGAGGGTTTCAAGAGACCCAGTACTTC	CASSQSGGFQETQYF
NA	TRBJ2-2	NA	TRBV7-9	TGTGCCAGCAGCGAGCACAGCACCGGGGAGCTGTTTTTT	CASSEHSTGELFF
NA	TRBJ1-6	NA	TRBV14	TGTGCCAGCAGCAAACGACAAGGGGCGATGTATTCACCCCTCCACTTT	CASSKRQGAMYSPLHF
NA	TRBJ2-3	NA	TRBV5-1	TGCGCCAGCGTTGGTGGAGCGTGGTACCCAGATACGCAGTATTTT	CASVGGAWYPDTQYF
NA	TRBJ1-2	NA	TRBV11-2	TGTGCCAGCAGCCCCCTGGACTACTTGGGGTATGGCTACACCTTC	CASSPLDYLGYGYTF
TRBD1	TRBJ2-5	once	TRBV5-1	TGCGCCAGCACCCGTGGGGCAGGGGGCCCCTCTCAGGAGACCCAGTACTTC	CASTRGAGGPSQETQYF
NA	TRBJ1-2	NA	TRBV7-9	TGTGCCAGCAGGCCGTCCGGGACAAGGACTAACTATGGCTACACCTTC	CASRPSGTRTNYGYTF
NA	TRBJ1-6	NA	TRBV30	TGTGCCTGGAGTGTGGGGGGGGCCTCCTATAATTCACCCCTCCACTTT	CAWSVGGASYNSPLHF
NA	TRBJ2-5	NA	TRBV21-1	TGTGCCAGCAGCTCCCGACTAGTTATGCAGACCCAGTACTTC	CASSSRLVMQTQYF
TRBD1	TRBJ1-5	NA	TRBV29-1	TGCAGCGTTGTATGGACAGGGGAAGTAGCTCAGCCCCAGCATTTT	CSVVWTGEVAQPQHF
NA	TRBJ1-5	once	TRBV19	TGTGCCAGTGGCAGGGATAGCAATCAGCCCCAGCATTTT	CASGRDSNQPQHF
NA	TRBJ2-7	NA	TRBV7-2	TGTGCCAGCAGCCGTAATAAGGGACTTGACACCGAGCAGTACTTC	CASSRNKGLDTEQYF
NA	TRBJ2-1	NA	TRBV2	TGTGCCAGCAGTGAAAGCCGGTCCTACAATGAGCAGTTCTTC	CASSESRSYNEQFF
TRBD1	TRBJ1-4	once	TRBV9	TGTGCCAGCAGCGTTGGGACCTCCGGGACAGCTAATGAAAAACTGTTTTTT	CASSVGTSGTANEKLFF
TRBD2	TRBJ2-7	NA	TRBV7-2	TGTGCCAGCGGCAGCGGGGGGGGTCGGGAGCAGTACTTC	CASGSGGGREQYF
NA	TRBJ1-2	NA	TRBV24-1	TGTGCCGTGGGGCAGGGTAACTATGGCTACACCTTC	CAVGQGNYGYTF
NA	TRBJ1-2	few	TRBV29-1	TGCAGCGTTGAGGCCTTATCCTATGGCTACACCTTC	CSVEALSYGYTF
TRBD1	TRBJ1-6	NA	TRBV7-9	TGTGCCAGCAGCCACGGGGACAGGCCCCCTTCACCCCTCCACTTT	CASSHGDRPPSPLHF
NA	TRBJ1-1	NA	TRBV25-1	TGTGCCAGCAGTGACCCCGGGGGGGTCACTGAAGCTTTCTTT	CASSDPGGVTEAFF
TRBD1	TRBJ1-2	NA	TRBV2	TGTGCCAGCAGCGATGACAGGGCTGCTGGCTACACCTTC	CASSDDRAAGYTF
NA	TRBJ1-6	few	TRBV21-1	TGTGCCAGCAGAGCAACGAGCTCCTATAATTCACCCCTCCACTTT	CASRATSSYNSPLHF
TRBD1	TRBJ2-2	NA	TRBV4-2	TGTGCCAGCAGCCAAGAGACAGGGGACGTCACCGGGGAGCTGTTTTTT	CASSQETGDVTGELFF
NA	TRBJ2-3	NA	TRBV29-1	TGCAGCGTTGTCCGATCGGGGGATACGCAGTATTTT	CSVVRSGDTQYF
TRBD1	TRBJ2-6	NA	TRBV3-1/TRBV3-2	TGTGCCAGCAGCCAGGCATCGACAGGGAGAGGGGCCAACGTCCTGACTTTC	CASSQASTGRGANVLTF